A single sample is the source of the 28 T cell receptor beta chains below, sequenced in a study of T-cell memory formation after mild COVID-19. TCRdb recomputed calls from the 5' RACE reads with MiXCR, one row per CDR3 protein. Here the sample spans more than 450,000 distinct CDR3 sequences, roughly 18% being singletons. The sample comprised PBMCs or a T cell subset sorted from them (not recorded which). The source of these receptors is an adult woman who had mild COVID-19 (a few samples of this study predate the infection). Cell type and time point are not known.

This chain's CDR3 is CASSLEPGHSTDTQYF. CDR3 DNA sequence: TGTGCCAGCAGCCTAGAACCGGGACATTCTACAGATACGCAGTATTTT. This chain joins TRBV7-3 and TRBJ2-3; D is possibly TRBD1 (6 bases). The CDR3 spans 16 residues. The germline gives CDR1 SGHTA, CDR2 FQGTGA. Trimming cost V 5 bases and J 3 bases, with 18 bases left between them.

This clonotype occurred a few times. V is TRBV24-1 and J is TRBJ2-4, with TRBD2 as a possible D gene (6 bases). Germline V lookup: CDR1 KGHDR, CDR2 SFDVKD. The V and J ends lost 3 bases and 4 bases respectively, with 12 bases between them. This CDR3 spans 15 amino acids. The CDR3 reads CATSDPAGGKNIQYF. For the CDR3, the DNA is TGTGCCACCAGTGATCCAGCGGGCGGTAAAAACATTCAGTACTTC.

The sample holds a few counts of this clonotype. The chain carries TRBV12-3 or TRBV12-4 and TRBJ2-5; TRBD2 matches 9 bases. This CDR3 region has 14 residues. V gave up 6 bases and J gave up 8 bases; unmatched junction bases: 10. CDR3 in amino acids: CASSRSGGPGTQYF. The CDR3 DNA sequence: TGTGCCAGCAGCAGAAGCGGGGGGCCCGGAACCCAGTACTTC.

A few counts support this clonotype. J is TRBJ2-2 and V is TRBV19; D may be TRBD1 (6 bases). Per germline, CDR1 LNHDA and CDR2 SQIVND (reference sequence). The CDR3 loop spans 14 amino acids. Deletions cut 4 bases from V and 4 bases from J, with 10 bases between. The CDR3 is CASSRTETTGELFF. The CDR3 DNA follows: TGTGCCAGTAGTAGGACAGAGACCACCGGGGAGCTGTTTTTT.

This clonotype was seen a few times. The V call is TRBV7-9, the J call TRBJ2-3, with 7 positions matching TRBD1. This CDR3 has 17 amino acids. The ends lost 1 base at V and 0 bases at J; junction bases unmatched: 7. Germline CDR1 and CDR2: SEHNR and FQNEAQ (reference sequence). The CDR3 region is CASSLGILGQSTDTQYF. The CDR3, as DNA: TGTGCCAGCAGCTTAGGAATCTTGGGACAGAGCACAGATACGCAGTATTTT.

This chain uses TRBV27 with TRBJ2-1; 8 bases map to TRBD1. The CDR3 loop spans 13 amino acids. V shed 5 bases, J shed 7 bases, and the junction held 4 bases outside the gene matches. Per germline, CDR1 MNHEY and CDR2 SMNVEV (reference sequence). CDR3 protein: CASSPQGANEQFF. In DNA, the CDR3 is TGTGCCAGCAGTCCCCAGGGGGCAAATGAGCAGTTCTTC.

This clonotype showed up many times. The chain has TRBV6-1 and TRBJ1-1; perhaps TRBD1 as D (5 bases). The CDR3 totals 15 residues. The ends were cut back, 3 bases at V and 3 bases at J, with 14 bases in the middle. The V gene's germline CDR1 is MNHNS and CDR2 SASEGT. The CDR3 region is CASSEYGGRDTEAFF. The CDR3, as DNA: TGTGCCAGCAGTGAGTACGGGGGGAGGGACACTGAAGCTTTCTTT.

This clonotype was seen a handful of times. V usage is TRBV20-1 and J usage is TRBJ2-1; D gene ambiguous. Per the germline V gene, CDR1 is DFQATT and CDR2 is SNEGSKA (reference sequence). CDR3 length: 12 residues. Trimming shortened V by 0 bases and J by 8 bases, and 8 bases separated the two germline ends. The DNA of the CDR3 is TGCAGTGCTAGAGACCGCGAGTATGAGCAGTTCTTC. This gives the protein CSARDREYEQFF.

This chain connects TRBV6-5 to TRBJ2-1; TRBD1 aligns across 8 bases. V lost 6 bases and J lost 4; bases outside the gene matches: 8. The CDR3 is made up of 15 amino acids. The germline V gene has CDR1 MNHEY and CDR2 SVGAGI. This CDR3 reads CASRPTGTGYNEQFF. In nucleotides, the CDR3 is TGTGCCAGCAGACCCACTGGGACAGGTTACAATGAGCAGTTCTTC.

This clonotype was seen a few times. The junction shows a germline mismatch at one end, possibly a read error. The chain joins TRBV7-9 to TRBJ1-1; D is uncertain. Germline CDR1 reads SEHNR; CDR2 reads FQNEAQ (reference sequence). CDR3 length: 14 residues. The CDR3 here is CASSPSLGGTEVFF. The CDR3 DNA reads TGTGCCAGCAGCCCGTCCCTGGGAGGCACTGAAGTTTTCTTT.

This clonotype occurred a few times. The chain carries TRBV9 and TRBJ1-2; TRBD1 matches at 8 bases. The trim removed 4 bases at V and 4 bases at J, leaving 9 bases unmatched. CDR1 and CDR2 (germline): SGDLS, YYNGEE. The CDR3 sequence is 15 residues long. The CDR3 DNA follows: TGTGCCAGCAGCCCACGACAGGGGCCGGCCTATGGCTACACCTTC. Its protein is CASSPRQGPAYGYTF.

The table lists this clonotype with a few counts. V gene TRBV7-8 combines with J gene TRBJ2-5; D not certain. V was shortened by 5 bases and J by 2 bases, with 12 bases between the two germline ends. The germline gives CDR1 SGHVS, CDR2 FQNEAQ. CDR3 size: 14 residues. CDR3 region: CASSPTLLQETQYF. The CDR3 coding sequence is TGTGCCAGCAGCCCTACTTTACTACAAGAGACCCAGTACTTC.

This clonotype was seen more than once but under ten times. V and J are TRBV28 and TRBJ2-5, with 9 nucleotides matching TRBD2. The length of the CDR3 is 18 residues. After removal of 4 bases from V and 2 bases from J, the junction contained 14 bases not matched to a gene. Germline V gene data show CDR1 as MDHEN and CDR2 as SYDVKM. The CDR3 sequence is CASSSGLASVLYQETQYF. The CDR3 DNA is TGTGCCAGCAGTTCGGGACTAGCCTCGGTTTTGTATCAAGAGACCCAGTACTTC.

This clonotype showed up just a few times. The gene calls are TRBV7-6 and TRBJ1-6; possible D gene TRBD1, 5 bases. CDR3 length: 15 amino acids. The V gene lost 0 bases and the J gene lost 9 bases, with 12 bases spanning the gap. Per germline, CDR1 SGHVS and CDR2 FNYEAQ. Written as DNA, the CDR3 is TGTGCCAGCAGCTTAGCGCGGCAGGGCCTTTCACCCCTCCACTTT. Amino acids: CASSLARQGLSPLHF.

This clonotype was counted between two and nine times. The V call is TRBV6-2 or TRBV6-3, the J call TRBJ1-2, with D possibly being TRBD1 (5 bases). Germline values: CDR1 MNHEY, CDR2 SVGEGT. V was cut by 8 bases and J by 5 bases, with 12 bases left in between. The length of the CDR3 is 12 residues. In DNA form, the CDR3 reads TGTGCCAGCGGGGACGGACTTTATGGCTACACCTTC. This codes for CASGDGLYGYTF.

This clonotype appeared many times. The chain recombines TRBV7-9 with TRBJ1-5, with unresolved D. CDR3 size: 13 residues. Trimming removed 5 bases at V and 2 bases at J, with 7 bases between. Per germline, CDR1 SEHNR and CDR2 FQNEAQ (reference sequence). CDR3: CASSPTGNQPQHF. The CDR3 DNA follows: TGTGCCAGCAGCCCCACAGGCAATCAGCCCCAGCATTTT.

This clonotype was picked up a small number of times. V and J are TRBV6-5 and TRBJ1-2; D is uncertain. Germline values: CDR1 MNHEY, CDR2 SVGAGI. The CDR3 extends over 14 amino acids. V was shortened by 0 bases and J by 2 bases, with 7 bases between the two germline ends. DNA of the CDR3: TGTGCCAGCAGTTACTCGGAAAGGAACTATGGCTACACCTTC. Its translation: CASSYSERNYGYTF.

The chain carries TRBV5-5 and TRBJ2-6; D gene unclear. V lost 0 bases to trimming and J lost 1 base, with 8 bases between them. CDR3 length: 16 residues. Germline CDR1 SGHKS, CDR2 YYEKEE (reference sequence). CDR3 sequence (DNA): TGTGCCAGCAGCTTGGTTGGCCTATCTGGGGCCAACGTCCTGACTTTC. Protein sequence: CASSLVGLSGANVLTF.

This clonotype was recorded a few times. The chain couples TRBV12-3 or TRBV12-4 to TRBJ2-1; D is undetermined. The CDR3 runs to 13 residues. Deletions cut 3 bases from V and 8 bases from J, with 11 bases between. Here the CDR3 reads CASSFATPYEQFF. The CDR3 bases are TGTGCCAGCAGTTTTGCTACACCCTATGAGCAGTTCTTC.

This clonotype has a single count. V and J are TRBV21-1 and TRBJ2-5; TRBD1 reflects the table's D call only, with no check against the DNA. TRBV21-1 is annotated as a pseudogene. The CDR3 totals 14 residues. The CDR3 region is CASSRQGGGETQYF. The CDR3 DNA reads as TGTGCCAGCAGCAGACAGGGCGGGGGAGAGACCCAGTACTTC.

This clonotype was detected only a few times. This chain links TRBV7-2 with TRBJ2-5; 9 bases map to TRBD1. Trimming took 5 bases from V and 4 from J; bases not matched to a gene: 5. There are 14 residues in the CDR3. Looked up from germline, CDR1 is SGHTA and CDR2 is FQGNSA. As DNA, the CDR3 is TGTGCCAGCAGCAAAGACAGGGGGAGAGAGACCCAGTACTTC. Protein product: CASSKDRGRETQYF.

The CDR3 loop reads CASSSPIRGDTQYF. In nucleotides, the CDR3 is TGTGCCAGCAGCTCACCGATCAGGGGAGATACGCAGTATTTT. This chain connects TRBV7-3 to TRBJ2-3, with a tentative D call TRBD1 (6 bases). Germline V gene data show CDR1 as SGHTA and CDR2 as FQGTGA. V shed 4 bases and J shed 5 bases, with 13 bases lying between them. CDR3 length: 14 residues.

This clonotype was seen a few times. The chain combines TRBV20-1 with TRBJ2-1; a weak D match, TRBD2 (6 bases). V gave up 1 base and J gave up 1 base, with 20 bases separating them. Germline V gene data show CDR1 as DFQATT and CDR2 as SNEGSKA (reference sequence). The CDR3 runs to 18 residues. CDR3 protein: CSARGVGGESFSYNEQFF. The CDR3 nucleotides read TGCAGTGCTAGAGGGGTTGGCGGGGAAAGCTTTTCCTACAATGAGCAGTTCTTC.

This clonotype was seen only once. This chain joins TRBV12-3 or TRBV12-4 and TRBJ1-5; 7 bases map to TRBD1. The CDR3 runs to 17 residues. J gave up 2 bases and V 6 bases, and 13 bases lay outside the gene matches. CDR3 sequence: CASSPTGVGGGNQPQHF. The CDR3 DNA reads TGTGCCAGCAGCCCTACCGGAGTAGGGGGCGGCAATCAGCCCCAGCATTTT.

The chain uses TRBV24-1 and TRBJ2-3; D possibly uses TRBD1 or TRBD2 (5 bases each). The CDR3 extends over 15 amino acids. Trimming shortened V by 4 bases and J by 2 bases, and 12 bases separated the two germline ends. Germline V gives CDR1 KGHDR, CDR2 SFDVKD. The CDR3 DNA is TGTGCCACCAGTGACAGCCGGGACGTCACAGATACGCAGTATTTT. This sequence encodes CATSDSRDVTDTQYF.

The table lists this clonotype with a few counts. V usage is TRBV7-6 and J usage is TRBJ2-7, with D uncertain. The CDR3 consists of 13 residues. With 5 bases removed from V and 3 bases from J, the gap between germline ends came to 11 bases. Germline values: CDR1 SGHVS, CDR2 FNYEAQ. CDR3 residues: CASSHSPIYEQYF. Here the CDR3 DNA reads TGTGCCAGCAGCCACAGCCCGATCTACGAGCAGTACTTC.

This clonotype was observed a handful of times. CDR3 coding DNA: TGTGCCAGTAGTACAGGGACAGGGGGCATAGAGACCCAGTACTTC. Translation gives CASSTGTGGIETQYF. V usage is TRBV19 and J usage is TRBJ2-5; the match to TRBD1 covers 12 bases. Germline CDR1 and CDR2: LNHDA and SQIVND (reference sequence). CDR3 length: 15 amino acids. Unmatched junction bases numbered 4, after V lost 4 bases and J lost 4 bases.

The V call is TRBV7-2, the J call TRBJ1-1; D may be TRBD1 (5 bases). The CDR3 runs 14 residues. V was cut by 3 bases and J by 3 bases, with 11 bases left in between. Germline V gene sequence: CDR1 SGHTA, CDR2 FQGNSA. In nucleotides, the CDR3 is TGTGCCAGCAGCTTTAAGGGGCGGGACACTGAAGCTTTCTTT. Protein sequence: CASSFKGRDTEAFF.